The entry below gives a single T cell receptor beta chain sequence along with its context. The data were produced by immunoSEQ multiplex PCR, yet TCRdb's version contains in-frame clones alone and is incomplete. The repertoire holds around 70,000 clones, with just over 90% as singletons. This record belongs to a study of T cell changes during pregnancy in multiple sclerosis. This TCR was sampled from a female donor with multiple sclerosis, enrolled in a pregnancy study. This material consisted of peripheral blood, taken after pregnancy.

Written as DNA, the CDR3 is TGTGCCACCAGCAGTCAAACTACCGGGAGGATGGCAGATACGCAGTATTTT. Residues: CATSSQTTGRMADTQYF. The chain carries TRBV15 and TRBJ2-3, with TRBD2 matching over 7 bases. The CDR3 has 17 amino acids. V lost 3 bases to trimming and J lost 4 bases; unmatched junction nucleotides: 13. The germline CDR1 and CDR2 sequences are LNHNV and YYDKDF (reference sequence).